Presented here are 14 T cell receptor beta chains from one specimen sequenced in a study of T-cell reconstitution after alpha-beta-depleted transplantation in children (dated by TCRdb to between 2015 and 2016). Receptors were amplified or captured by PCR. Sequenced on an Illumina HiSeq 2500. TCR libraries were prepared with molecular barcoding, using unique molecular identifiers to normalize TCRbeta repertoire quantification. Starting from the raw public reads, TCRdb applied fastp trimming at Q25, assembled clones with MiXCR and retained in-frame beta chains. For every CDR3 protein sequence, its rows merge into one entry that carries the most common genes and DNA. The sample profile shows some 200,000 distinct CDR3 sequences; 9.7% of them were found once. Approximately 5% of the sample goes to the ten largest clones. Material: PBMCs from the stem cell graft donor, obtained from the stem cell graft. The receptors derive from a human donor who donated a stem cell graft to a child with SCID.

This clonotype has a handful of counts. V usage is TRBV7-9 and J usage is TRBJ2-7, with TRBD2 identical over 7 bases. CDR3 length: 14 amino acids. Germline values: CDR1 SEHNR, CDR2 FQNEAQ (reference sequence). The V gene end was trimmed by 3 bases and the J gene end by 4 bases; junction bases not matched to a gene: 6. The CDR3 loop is CASSFAGVVYEQYF. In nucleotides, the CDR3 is TGTGCCAGCAGCTTTGCGGGGGTTGTGTACGAGCAGTACTTC.

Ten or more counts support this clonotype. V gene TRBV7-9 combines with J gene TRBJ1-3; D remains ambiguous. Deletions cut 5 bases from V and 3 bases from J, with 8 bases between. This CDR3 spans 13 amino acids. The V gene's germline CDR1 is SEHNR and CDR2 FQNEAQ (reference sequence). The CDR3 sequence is CASSHRDGNTIYF. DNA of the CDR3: TGTGCCAGCAGCCATCGGGATGGAAACACCATATATTTT.

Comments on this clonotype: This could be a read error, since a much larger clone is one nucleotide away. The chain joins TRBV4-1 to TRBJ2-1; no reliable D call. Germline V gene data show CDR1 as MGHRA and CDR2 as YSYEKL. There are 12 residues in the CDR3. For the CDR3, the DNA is TGCGCCAGCAGCCACACGGTCAATGAGCAGCTCTTC. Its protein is CASSHTVNEQLF.

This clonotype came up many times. The CDR3 nucleotides are TGTGCCAGCAGTTCCGACAGGCCCCTTCTCACAGATACGCAGTATTTT. Its protein is CASSSDRPLLTDTQYF. The V call is TRBV7-9, the J call TRBJ2-3, with a tentative D call TRBD1 (6 bases). The CDR3 loop spans 16 amino acids. V was clipped by 6 bases and J by 2 bases, with 18 bases between them. Looked up from germline, CDR1 is SEHNR and CDR2 is FQNEAQ (reference sequence).

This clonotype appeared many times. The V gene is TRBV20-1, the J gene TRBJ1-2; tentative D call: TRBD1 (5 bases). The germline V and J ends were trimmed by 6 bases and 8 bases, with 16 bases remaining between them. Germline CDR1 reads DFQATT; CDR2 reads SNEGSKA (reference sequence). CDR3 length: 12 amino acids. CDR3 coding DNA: TGCAGTGCCGGGGAGGCCTCAGGGGGCTACACCTTC. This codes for CSAGEASGGYTF.

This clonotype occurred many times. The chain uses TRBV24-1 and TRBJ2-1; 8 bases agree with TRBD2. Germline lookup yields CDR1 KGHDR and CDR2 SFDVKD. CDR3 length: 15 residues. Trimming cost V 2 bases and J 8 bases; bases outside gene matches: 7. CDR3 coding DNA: TGTGCCACCAGTGATTCCGGGGGGGCTGGAGATGAGCAGTTCTTC. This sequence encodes CATSDSGGAGDEQFF.

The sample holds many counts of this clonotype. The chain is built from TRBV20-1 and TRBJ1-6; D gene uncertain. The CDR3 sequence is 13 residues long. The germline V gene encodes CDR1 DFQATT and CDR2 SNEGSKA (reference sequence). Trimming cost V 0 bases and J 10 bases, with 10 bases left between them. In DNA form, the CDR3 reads TGCAGTGCTAGAGATCCTCCAGGATCACCCCTCCACTTT. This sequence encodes CSARDPPGSPLHF.

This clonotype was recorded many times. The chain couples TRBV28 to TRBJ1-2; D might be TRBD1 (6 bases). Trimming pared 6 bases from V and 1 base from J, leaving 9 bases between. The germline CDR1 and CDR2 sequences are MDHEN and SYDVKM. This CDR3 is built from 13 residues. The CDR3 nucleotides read TGTGCCAGCAGCCGGACAGTTAACTATGGCTACACCTTC. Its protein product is CASSRTVNYGYTF.

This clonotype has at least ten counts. As DNA, the CDR3 is TGCAGTGCTAGAATGGCCGGGGCGGGAGAGACCCAGTACTTC. Translated, it gives CSARMAGAGETQYF. The rearrangement links TRBV20-1 to TRBJ2-5, with D perhaps given as TRBD1 or TRBD2 (5 bases each). V was trimmed by 2 bases and J by 4 bases, leaving 14 bases between them. Germline-derived CDR1 and CDR2 are DFQATT and SNEGSKA (reference sequence). The CDR3 is made up of 14 amino acids.

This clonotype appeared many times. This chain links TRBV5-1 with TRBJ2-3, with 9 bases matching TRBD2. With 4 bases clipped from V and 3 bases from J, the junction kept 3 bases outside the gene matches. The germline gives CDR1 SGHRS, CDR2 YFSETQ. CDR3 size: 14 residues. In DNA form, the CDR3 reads TGCGCCAGCAGCCCCGGACTAGCGACAGATACGCAGTATTTT. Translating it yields CASSPGLATDTQYF.

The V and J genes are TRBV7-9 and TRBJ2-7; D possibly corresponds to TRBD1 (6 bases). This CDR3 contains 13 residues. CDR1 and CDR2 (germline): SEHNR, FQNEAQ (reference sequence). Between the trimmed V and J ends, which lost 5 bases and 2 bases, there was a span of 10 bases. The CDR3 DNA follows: TGTGCCAGCAGCACAACAGGGACCTACGAGCAGTACTTC. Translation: CASSTTGTYEQYF. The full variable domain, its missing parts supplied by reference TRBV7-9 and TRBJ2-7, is DTGVSQNPRHKITKRGQNVTFRCDPISEHNRLYWYRQTLGQGPEFLTYFQNEAQLEKSRLLSDRFSAERPKGSFSTLEIQRTEQGDSAMYLCASSTTGTYEQYFGPGTRLTVT.

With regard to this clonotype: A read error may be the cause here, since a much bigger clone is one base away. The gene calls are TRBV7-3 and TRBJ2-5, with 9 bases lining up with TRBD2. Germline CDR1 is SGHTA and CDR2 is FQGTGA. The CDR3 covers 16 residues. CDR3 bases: TGTGCCAGCAGCCCCCGCGGGGGGGCCAGAAGAGAGGCCCAGTACTTC. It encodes CASSPRGGARREAQYF. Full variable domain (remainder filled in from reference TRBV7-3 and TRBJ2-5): GAGVSQTPSNKVTEKGKYVELRCDPISGHTALYWYRQSLGQGPEFLIYFQGTGAADDSGLPNDRFFAVRPEGSVSTLKIQRTERGDSAVYLCASSPRGGARREAQYFGPGTRLLVL.

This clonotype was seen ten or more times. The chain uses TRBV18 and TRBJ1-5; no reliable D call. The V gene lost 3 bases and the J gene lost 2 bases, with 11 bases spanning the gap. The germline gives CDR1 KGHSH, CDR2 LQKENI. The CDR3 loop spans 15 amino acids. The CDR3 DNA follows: TGTGCCAGCTCACCCATTGGGCCCGGCAATCAGCCCCAGCATTTT. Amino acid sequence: CASSPIGPGNQPQHF.

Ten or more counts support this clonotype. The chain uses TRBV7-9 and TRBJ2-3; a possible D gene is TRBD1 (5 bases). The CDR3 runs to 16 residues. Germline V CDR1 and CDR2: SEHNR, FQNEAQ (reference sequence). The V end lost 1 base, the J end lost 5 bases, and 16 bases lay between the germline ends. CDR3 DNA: TGTGCCAGCAGCTTAGTGGGGCAGGGCGATGGAGATACGCAGTATTTT. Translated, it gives CASSLVGQGDGDTQYF.